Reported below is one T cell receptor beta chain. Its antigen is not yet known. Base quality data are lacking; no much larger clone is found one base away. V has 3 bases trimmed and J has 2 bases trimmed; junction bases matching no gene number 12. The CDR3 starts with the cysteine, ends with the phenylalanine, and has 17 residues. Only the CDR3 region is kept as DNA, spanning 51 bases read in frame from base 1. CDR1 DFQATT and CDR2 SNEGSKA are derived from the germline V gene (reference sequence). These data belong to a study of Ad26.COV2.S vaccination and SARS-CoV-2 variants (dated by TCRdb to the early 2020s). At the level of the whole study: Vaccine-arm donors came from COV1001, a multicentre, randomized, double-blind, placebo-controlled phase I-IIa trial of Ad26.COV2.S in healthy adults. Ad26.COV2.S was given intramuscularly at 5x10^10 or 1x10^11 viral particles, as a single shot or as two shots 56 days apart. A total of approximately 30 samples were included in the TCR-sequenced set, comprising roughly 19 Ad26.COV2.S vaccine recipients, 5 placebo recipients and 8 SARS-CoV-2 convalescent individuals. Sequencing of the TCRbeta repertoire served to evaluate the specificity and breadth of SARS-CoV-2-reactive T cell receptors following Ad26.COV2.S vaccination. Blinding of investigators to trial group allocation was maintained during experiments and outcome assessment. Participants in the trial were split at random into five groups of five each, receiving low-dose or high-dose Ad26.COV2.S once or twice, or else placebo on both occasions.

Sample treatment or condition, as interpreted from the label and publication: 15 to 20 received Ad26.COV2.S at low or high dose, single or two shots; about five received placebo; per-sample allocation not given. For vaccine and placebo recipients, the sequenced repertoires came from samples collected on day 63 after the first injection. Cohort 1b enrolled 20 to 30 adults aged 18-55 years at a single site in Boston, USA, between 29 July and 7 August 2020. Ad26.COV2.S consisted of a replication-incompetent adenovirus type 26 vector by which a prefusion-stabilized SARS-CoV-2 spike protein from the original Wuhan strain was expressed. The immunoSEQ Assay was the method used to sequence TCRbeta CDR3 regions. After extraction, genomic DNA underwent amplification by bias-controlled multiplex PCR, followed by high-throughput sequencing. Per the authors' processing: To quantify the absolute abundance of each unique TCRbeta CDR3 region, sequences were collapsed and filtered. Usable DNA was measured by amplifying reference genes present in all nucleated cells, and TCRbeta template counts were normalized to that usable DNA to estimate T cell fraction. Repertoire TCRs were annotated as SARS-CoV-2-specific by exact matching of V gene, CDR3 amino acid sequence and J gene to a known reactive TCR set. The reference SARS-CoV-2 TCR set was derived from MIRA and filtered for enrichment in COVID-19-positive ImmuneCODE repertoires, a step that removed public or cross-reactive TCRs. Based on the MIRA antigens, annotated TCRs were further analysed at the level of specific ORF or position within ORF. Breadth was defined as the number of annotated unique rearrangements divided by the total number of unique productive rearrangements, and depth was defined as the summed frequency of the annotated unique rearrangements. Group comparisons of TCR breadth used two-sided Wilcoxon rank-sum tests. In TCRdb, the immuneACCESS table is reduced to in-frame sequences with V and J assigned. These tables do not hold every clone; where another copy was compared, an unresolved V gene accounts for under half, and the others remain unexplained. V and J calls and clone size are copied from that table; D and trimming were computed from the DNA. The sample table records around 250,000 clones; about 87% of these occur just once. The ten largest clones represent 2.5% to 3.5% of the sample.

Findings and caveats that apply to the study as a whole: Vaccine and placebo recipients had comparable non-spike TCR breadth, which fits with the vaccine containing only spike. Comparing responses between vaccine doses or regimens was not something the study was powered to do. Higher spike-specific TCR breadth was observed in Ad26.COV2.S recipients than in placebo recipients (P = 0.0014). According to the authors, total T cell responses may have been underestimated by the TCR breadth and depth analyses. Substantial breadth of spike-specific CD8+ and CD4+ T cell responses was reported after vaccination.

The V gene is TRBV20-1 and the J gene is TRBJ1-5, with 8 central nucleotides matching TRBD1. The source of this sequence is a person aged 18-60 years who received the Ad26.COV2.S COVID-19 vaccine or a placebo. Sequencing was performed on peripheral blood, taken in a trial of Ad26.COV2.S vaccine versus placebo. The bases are TGCAGTGCTAGTTCAGGGGGCGGTGGTGTTGGCAATCAGCCCCAGCATTTT. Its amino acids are CSASSGGGGVGNQPQHF.